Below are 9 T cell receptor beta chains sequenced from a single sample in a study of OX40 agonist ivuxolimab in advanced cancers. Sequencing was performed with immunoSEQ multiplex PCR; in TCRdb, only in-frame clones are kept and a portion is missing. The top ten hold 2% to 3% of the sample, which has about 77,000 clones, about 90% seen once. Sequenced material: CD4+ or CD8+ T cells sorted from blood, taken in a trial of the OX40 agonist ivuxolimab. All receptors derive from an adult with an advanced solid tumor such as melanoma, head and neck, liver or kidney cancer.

The CDR3 sequence: CASRQGVTYEQYF. The CDR3 region has the DNA TGCGCCAGCCGACAGGGTGTGACCTACGAGCAGTACTTC. V is TRBV5-1 and J is TRBJ2-5; 7 nucleotides agree with TRBD1. The better agreement between TRBJ2-7 and the DNA end casts doubt on the J call. CDR3 size: 13 residues. The germline gives CDR1 SGHRS, CDR2 YFSETQ.

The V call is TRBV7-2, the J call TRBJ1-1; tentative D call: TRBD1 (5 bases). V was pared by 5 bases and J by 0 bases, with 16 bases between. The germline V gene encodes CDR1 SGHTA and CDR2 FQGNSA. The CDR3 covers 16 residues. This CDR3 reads CASSGGRGKMNTEAFF. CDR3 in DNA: TGTGCCAGCAGCGGAGGTCGGGGGAAGATGAACACTGAAGCTTTCTTT.

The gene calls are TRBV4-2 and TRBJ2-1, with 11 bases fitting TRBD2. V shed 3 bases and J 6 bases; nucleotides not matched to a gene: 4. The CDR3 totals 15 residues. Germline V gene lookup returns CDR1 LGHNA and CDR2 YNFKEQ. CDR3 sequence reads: CASSHLGTSGNEQFF. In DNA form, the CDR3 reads TGTGCCAGCAGCCACCTTGGGACTAGCGGCAATGAGCAGTTCTTC.

The CDR3 reads CASSYAVSNTGELFF. CDR3 coding DNA: TGTGCCAGCAGTTACGCGGTATCTAACACCGGGGAGCTGTTTTTT. This sequence joins TRBV6-5 and TRBJ2-2; D remains unclear. Trimming removed 2 bases at V and 2 bases at J, with 9 bases between. The germline V gene has CDR1 MNHEY and CDR2 SVGAGI. This CDR3 contains 15 residues.

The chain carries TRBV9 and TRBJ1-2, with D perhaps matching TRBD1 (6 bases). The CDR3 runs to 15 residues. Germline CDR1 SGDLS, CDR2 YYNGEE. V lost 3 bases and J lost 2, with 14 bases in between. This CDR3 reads CASSGGGRGNYGYTF. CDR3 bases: TGTGCCAGCAGCGGAGGGGGGAGGGGGAACTATGGCTACACCTTC.

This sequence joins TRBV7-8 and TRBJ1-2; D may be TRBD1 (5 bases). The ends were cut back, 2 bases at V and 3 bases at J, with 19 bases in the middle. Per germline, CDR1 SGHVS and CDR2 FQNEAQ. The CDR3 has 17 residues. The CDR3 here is CASSLRVGGVWDYGYTF. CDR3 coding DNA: TGTGCCAGCAGCTTAAGGGTGGGAGGGGTATGGGACTATGGCTACACCTTC.

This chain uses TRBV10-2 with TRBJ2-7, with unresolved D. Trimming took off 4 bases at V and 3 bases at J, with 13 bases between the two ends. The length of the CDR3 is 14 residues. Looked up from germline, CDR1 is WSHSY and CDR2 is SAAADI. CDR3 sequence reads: CASSGPGVNYEQYF. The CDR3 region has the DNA TGCGCCAGCAGTGGACCTGGAGTAAACTACGAGCAGTACTTC.

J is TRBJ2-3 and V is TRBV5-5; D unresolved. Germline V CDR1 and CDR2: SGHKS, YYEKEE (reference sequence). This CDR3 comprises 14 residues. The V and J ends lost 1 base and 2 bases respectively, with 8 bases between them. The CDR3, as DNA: TGTGCCAGCAGCTTGACAAGAACCACAGATACGCAGTATTTT. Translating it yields CASSLTRTTDTQYF.

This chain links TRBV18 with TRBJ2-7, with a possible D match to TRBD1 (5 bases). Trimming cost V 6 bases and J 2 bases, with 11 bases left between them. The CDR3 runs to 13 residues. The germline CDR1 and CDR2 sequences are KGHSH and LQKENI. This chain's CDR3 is CASSPLTAYEQYF. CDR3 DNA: TGTGCCAGCTCCCCATTGACAGCCTACGAGCAGTACTTC.